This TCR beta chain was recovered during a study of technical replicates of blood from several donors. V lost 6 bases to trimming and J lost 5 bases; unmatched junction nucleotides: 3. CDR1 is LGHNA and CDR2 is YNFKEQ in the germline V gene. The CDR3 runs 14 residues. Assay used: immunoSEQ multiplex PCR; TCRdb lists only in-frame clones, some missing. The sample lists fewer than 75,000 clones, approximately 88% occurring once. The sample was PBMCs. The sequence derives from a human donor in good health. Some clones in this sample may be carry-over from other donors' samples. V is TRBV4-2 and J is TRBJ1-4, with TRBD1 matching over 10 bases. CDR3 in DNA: TGTGCCAGCAGTCGGGACAGGGGAAATGAAAAACTGTTTTTT. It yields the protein CASSRDRGNEKLFF.